The present T cell receptor beta chain was sequenced within a study of OX40 agonist ivuxolimab in advanced cancers. Study conclusions and caveats: The study observed clonal expansion of CD4+ and CD8+ blood T cells by week 6 at 0.1 to 3.0 mg/kg. CD4+ T cells averaged fewer expanded clones than CD8+ T cells. Antigen specificity remained undetermined for the expanded peripheral T cells. Clonal expansion in partial responders at 0.1-3.0 mg/kg ranked among the lowest.

Data came from immunoSEQ multiplex PCR; TCRdb stores just in-frame clones and leaves some out. The sample carries roughly 35,000 clones, about 88% recorded once. This CDR3 is 12 amino acids long. Trimming shortened V by 3 bases and J by 9 bases, and 9 bases separated the two germline ends. Germline V gene data show CDR1 as LNHDA and CDR2 as SQIVND (reference sequence). This clone was detected only once. Antigen unknown. This TCR was sampled from an adult with an advanced solid tumor such as melanoma, head and neck, liver or kidney cancer. This chain connects TRBV19 to TRBJ1-5, with D uncertain. The sample consisted of CD4+ or CD8+ T cells sorted from blood, taken in a trial of the OX40 agonist ivuxolimab. The CDR3 nucleotides read TGTGCCAGTAGTATCGGGGTGGGGCCCCAGCATTTT. It translates to CASSIGVGPQHF. The full variable domain, rest sourced from reference TRBV19 and TRBJ1-5, is DGGITQSPKYLFRKEGQNVTLSCEQNLNHDAMYWYRQDPGQGLRLIYYSQIVNDFQKGDIAEGYSVSREKKESFPLTVTSAQKNPTAFYLCASSIGVGPQHFGDGTRLSIL.